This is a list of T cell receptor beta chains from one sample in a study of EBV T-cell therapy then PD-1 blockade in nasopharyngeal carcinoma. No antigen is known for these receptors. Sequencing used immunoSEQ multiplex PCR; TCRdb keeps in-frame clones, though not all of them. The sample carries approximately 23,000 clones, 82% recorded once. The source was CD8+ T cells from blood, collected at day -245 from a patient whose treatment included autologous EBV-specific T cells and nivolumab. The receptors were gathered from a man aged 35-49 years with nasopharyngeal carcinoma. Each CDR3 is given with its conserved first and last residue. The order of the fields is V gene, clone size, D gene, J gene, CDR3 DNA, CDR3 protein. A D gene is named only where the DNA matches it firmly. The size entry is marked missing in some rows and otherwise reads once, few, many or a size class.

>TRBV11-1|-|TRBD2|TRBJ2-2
TGTGCCAGCACCCCCTGGGGAGGGGAGACCGGGGAGCTGTTTTTT
CASTPWGGETGELFF
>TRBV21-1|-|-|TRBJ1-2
TGTGCCAGCAGCAAAGGGGGTCCTAACTATGGCTACACCTTC
CASSKGGPNYGYTF
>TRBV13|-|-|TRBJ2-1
TGTGCCAGCAGCTTACAAGGGATCGATGAGCAGTTCTTC
CASSLQGIDEQFF
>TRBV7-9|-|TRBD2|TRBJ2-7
TGTGCCAGCAGGGACCATAGCGGGGGCACCTACGAGCAGTACTTC
CASRDHSGGTYEQYF
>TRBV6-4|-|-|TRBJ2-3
TGTGCCAGCAGTGACTCCGTCACAGATACGCAGTATTTT
CASSDSVTDTQYF
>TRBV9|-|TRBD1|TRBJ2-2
TGTGCCAGCAGCGTAGAGGGACAGGGGACCCCTAGCACCGGGGAGCTGTTTTTT
CASSVEGQGTPSTGELFF
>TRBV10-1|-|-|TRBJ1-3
TGCGCCAGCAGTGAGTCTAATGGCCATCCGCCTGGAAACACCATATATTTT
CASSESNGHPPGNTIYF
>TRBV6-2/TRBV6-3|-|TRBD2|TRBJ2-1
TGTGCCAGCAGCTATCTAGCGGGGGGGCCCTACAATGAGCAGTTCTTC
CASSYLAGGPYNEQFF
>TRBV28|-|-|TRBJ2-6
TGTGCCAGCAGTTCCAAGACAGTCTCTGGGGCCAACGTCCTGACTTTC
CASSSKTVSGANVLTF
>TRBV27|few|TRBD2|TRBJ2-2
TGTGCCAGCGCTAGCGGGGAGACCGGGGAGCTGTTTTTT
CASASGETGELFF
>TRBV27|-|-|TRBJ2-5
TGTGCCAGCAGTCTGGTGCGGGGCCCACAAGAGACCCAGTACTTC
CASSLVRGPQETQYF
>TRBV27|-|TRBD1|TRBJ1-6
TGTGCCAGCAGTTCCACCTGGGACAGTAATTCACCCCTCCACTTT
CASSSTWDSNSPLHF
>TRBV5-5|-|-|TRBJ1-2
TGTGCCAGCAGCTTGGATAACAGTTTGAGCTATGGCTACACCTTC
CASSLDNSLSYGYTF
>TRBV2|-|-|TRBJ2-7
TGTGCCAGCCGCCGCCCGGCTACAACTATCTTC
CASRRPATTIF
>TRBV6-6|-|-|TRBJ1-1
TGTGCCAGCAGTTACTTGAAGACTGAAGCTTTCTTT
CASSYLKTEAFF
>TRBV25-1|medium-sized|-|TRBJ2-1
TGTGCCAGCACCCCGGGCAATGAGCAGTTCTTC
CASTPGNEQFF
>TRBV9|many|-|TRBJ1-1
TGTGCCAGCAGCGTATTCTTGGGCACTGAAGCTTTCTTT
CASSVFLGTEAFF
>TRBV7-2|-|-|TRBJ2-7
TGTGCCAGCAGCACGGACAGACGATACGAGCAGTACTTC
CASSTDRRYEQYF
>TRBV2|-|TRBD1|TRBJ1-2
TGTGCCAGCAGTGAAGGGACAGGGGGAAAACTAGCCTATGGCTACACCTTC
CASSEGTGGKLAYGYTF
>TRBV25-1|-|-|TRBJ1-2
TGTGCCAGCAGTGACTCATCCCGGGGGACGAACTATGGCTACACCTTC
CASSDSSRGTNYGYTF
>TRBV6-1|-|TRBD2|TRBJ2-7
TGTGCCAGCAGTGAAGCTAGCGGGGGGGCCTACGAGCAGTACTTC
CASSEASGGAYEQYF
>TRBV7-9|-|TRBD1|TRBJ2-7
TGTGCCAGCAGCTTAGCCGCGGGACAGGCAACCGAGCAGTACTTC
CASSLAAGQATEQYF
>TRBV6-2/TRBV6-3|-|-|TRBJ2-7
TGTGCCAGCAGTTATCTGGGTGGGCTCGAGCAGTACTTC
CASSYLGGLEQYF
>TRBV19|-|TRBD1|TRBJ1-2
TGTGCCAGTAGTCTGTGGACAGGGGACGGCTACACCTTC
CASSLWTGDGYTF
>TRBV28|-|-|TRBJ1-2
TGTGCCAGCAGTTCGCCCCGGGCTTATGACTATGGCTACACCTTC
CASSSPRAYDYGYTF
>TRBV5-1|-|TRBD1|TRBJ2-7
TGCGCCAGCAGCTTGGGGACAGGGTCCTCCTACGAGCAGTACTTC
CASSLGTGSSYEQYF
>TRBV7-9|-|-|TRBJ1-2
TGTGCCAGCAGGCGGGACGTCTATGGCTACACCTTC
CASRRDVYGYTF
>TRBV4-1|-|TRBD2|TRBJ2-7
TGCGCCAGCAGCCAAGCCCTTAGCGGGGTCGGCTCCGAGCAGTACTTC
CASSQALSGVGSEQYF
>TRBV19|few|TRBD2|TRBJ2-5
TGTGCCAGTAAATCCCTAGCGGGGGATTGGGAGACCCAGTACTTC
CASKSLAGDWETQYF
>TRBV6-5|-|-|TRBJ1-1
TGTGCCAGCAGGTACAGCGACCCGAACACTGAAGCTTTCTTT
CASRYSDPNTEAFF
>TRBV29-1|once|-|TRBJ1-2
TGCAGCGTTGAGGACGGCTATGGCTACACCTTC
CSVEDGYGYTF
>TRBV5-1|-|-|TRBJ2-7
TGCGCCAGCAGCTTGGTTGGGGACGAGCAGTACTTC
CASSLVGDEQYF
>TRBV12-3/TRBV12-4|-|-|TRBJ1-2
TGTGCCAGCAGTTTAGGTCCCCCTATAGGCTACACCTTC
CASSLGPPIGYTF
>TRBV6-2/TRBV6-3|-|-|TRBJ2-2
TGTGCCAGCAGTCAAAAAGAGACCGGGGAGCTGTTTTTT
CASSQKETGELFF
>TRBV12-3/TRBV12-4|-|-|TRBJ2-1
TGTGCCAGCAGCTACAGAGGCCGACCGTTCTTC
CASSYRGRPFF
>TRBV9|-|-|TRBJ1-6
TGTGCCAGCAGCGGGAAGGGGGAGTCACCCCTCCACTTT
CASSGKGESPLHF
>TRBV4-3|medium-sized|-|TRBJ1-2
TGCGCCAGCAGCCTCGTACAGGGCTCGAGCGGCTACACCTTC
CASSLVQGSSGYTF
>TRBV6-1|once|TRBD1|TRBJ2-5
TGTGCCAGCAGTGACTTGGGACAGGGGTTTGGAGAGACCCAGTACTTC
CASSDLGQGFGETQYF
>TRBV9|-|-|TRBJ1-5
TGTGCCAGCAGCTCCCAGGGGTACAATCAGCCCCAGCATTTT
CASSSQGYNQPQHF
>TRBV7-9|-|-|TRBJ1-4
TGTGCCAGCAGCTTAGTTCCTAACAGGGCCGGGGGTGAAAAACTGTTTTTT
CASSLVPNRAGGEKLFF
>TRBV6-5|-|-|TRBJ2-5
TGTGCCAGCAGTTCCGTGACGGTTCAAGAGACCCAGTACTTC
CASSSVTVQETQYF
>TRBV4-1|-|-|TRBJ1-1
TGCGCCAGCAGCCCCACCCGGGGACTGATGAACACTGAAGCTTTCTTT
CASSPTRGLMNTEAFF
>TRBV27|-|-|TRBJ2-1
TGTGCCAGCAGTTTATTGGCGTCGGGGGGCGCGAGGAATGAGCAGTTCTTC
CASSLLASGGARNEQFF
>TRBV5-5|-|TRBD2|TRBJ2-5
TGTGCCAGCAGCTTTGGCGGGGGGTCGCAAGAGACCCAGTACTTC
CASSFGGGSQETQYF
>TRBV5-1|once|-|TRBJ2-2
TGCGCCACCCAGGGAACCTGGGGCACCGGGGAGCTGTTTTTT
CATQGTWGTGELFF